This T cell receptor beta chain was found in a study of tumor and adjacent non-tumor tissue in lung cancer. Across the whole study: The cohort had 12 adenocarcinoma, a couple of squamous cell and 1 small cell patients. Study conclusions and caveats: Compared with tumor, normal lung showed significantly lower TCR diversity. In normal lung, the top 100 clones were significantly more dominant than in tumor.

A modified ARM-PCR protocol with three rounds of nested PCR amplified TCRbeta. TCRdb redid the calling of the multiplex PCR reads with MiXCR, one entry per CDR3 protein. The sample lists about 79,000 distinct CDR3 sequences, around 77% occurring once. The template was RNA from unsorted bulk tissue. Donors were chemotherapy-naive, newly diagnosed lung cancer surgical patients in China, August–November 2014. Per the germline V gene, CDR1 is SGHDT and CDR2 is YYEEEE. V gave up 2 bases and J gave up 10 bases; unmatched junction bases: 15. The CDR3 runs 16 residues. In the case of this clonotype: What it binds is not known.

The source material was lung tumor tissue. The rearrangement uses TRBV5-6 and TRBJ2-1; 7 nucleotides align to TRBD2. This TCR came from a woman in her thirties or forties with non-small cell lung cancer. This chain's CDR3 is CASSFKSLTGGNEQFF. CDR3 bases: TGTGCCAGCAGCTTCAAGTCTCTAACGGGGGGTAACGAGCAGTTCTTC.